This paragraph covers one T cell receptor beta chain sequence. Sequencing used immunoSEQ multiplex PCR; TCRdb keeps in-frame clones, though not all of them. The table has 100,000 to 150,000 clones, about 93% seen once. These data come from a study of control samples from healthy donors and cancer patients. V lost 2 bases and J 4 bases, leaving 17 bases between the germline ends. The CDR3 has 15 residues. The germline V gene encodes CDR1 GTSNPN and CDR2 SVGIG (reference sequence). The chain uses TRBV30 and TRBJ2-5, with a possible D match to TRBD2 (5 bases). The sequenced material came from blood. The TCR sequence derives from a man in his forties or fifties in good health. CDR3 sequence reads: CAWSLPVGISETQYF. CDR3 bases: TGTGCCTGGAGTCTCCCTGTCGGGATTTCAGAGACCCAGTACTTC.